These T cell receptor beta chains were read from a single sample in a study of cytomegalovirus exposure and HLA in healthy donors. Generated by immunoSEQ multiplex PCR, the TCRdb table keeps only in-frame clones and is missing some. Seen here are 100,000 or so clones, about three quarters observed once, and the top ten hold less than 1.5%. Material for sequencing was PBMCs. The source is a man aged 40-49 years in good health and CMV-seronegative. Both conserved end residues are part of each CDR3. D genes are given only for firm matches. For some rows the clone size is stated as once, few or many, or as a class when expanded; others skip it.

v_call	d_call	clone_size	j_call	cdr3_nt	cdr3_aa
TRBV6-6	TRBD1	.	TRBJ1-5	TGTGCCAGCAGGGACAGGGGTTGGAGCAATCAGCCCCAGCATTTT	CASRDRGWSNQPQHF
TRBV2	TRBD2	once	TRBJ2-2	TGTGCCAGCAGTGGGCCCGGGACTAGCGAGTCCGGGGAGCTGTTTTTT	CASSGPGTSESGELFF
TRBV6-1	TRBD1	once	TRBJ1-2	TGTGCCAGCAGGCGCCATCAGGGGGCTGATGGCTACACCTTC	CASRRHQGADGYTF
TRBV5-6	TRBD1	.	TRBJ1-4	TGTGCCAGCAGTTTCAGGGGGGTGCTCAAAGTTGAAAAACTGTTTTTT	CASSFRGVLKVEKLFF
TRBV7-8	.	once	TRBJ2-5	TGTGCCAGCAGCCTGGACTTTTACCAAGAGACCCAGTACTTC	CASSLDFYQETQYF
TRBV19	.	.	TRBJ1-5	TGTGCCAGTAGTATGAGGACAAAGGGGCAGCCCCAGCATTTT	CASSMRTKGQPQHF
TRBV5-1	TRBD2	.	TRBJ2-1	TGCGCCAGCAGCAGGGGACTAGCGGCTGCCTTCTCCTACAATGAGCAGTTCTTC	CASSRGLAAAFSYNEQFF
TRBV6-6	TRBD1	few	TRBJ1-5	TGTGCCAGCAGTGACAGGGGCAATCAGCCCCAGCATTTT	CASSDRGNQPQHF
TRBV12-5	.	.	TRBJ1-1	TGTGCTAGTGGTTTGCCGCAGAAGAACACTGAAGCTTTCTTT	CASGLPQKNTEAFF
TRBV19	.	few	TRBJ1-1	TGTGCCAGTAGTTCCGGGTTAAACACTGAAGCTTTCTTT	CASSSGLNTEAFF
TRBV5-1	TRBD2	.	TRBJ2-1	TGCGCCAGCAGCACAAGCGGGGGGGCACACAATGAGCAGTTCTTC	CASSTSGGAHNEQFF
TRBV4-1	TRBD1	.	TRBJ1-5	TGCGCCAGCAGCCTTGGGGGACAGGAAAGCAATCAGCCCCAGCATTTT	CASSLGGQESNQPQHF
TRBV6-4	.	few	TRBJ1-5	TGTGCCAGCCCTGGTCGGGGACTGATTTATAGCAATCAGCCCCAGCATTTT	CASPGRGLIYSNQPQHF
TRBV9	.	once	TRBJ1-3	TGTGCCAGCTCGAGGGGGATAGGAAACACCATATATTTT	CASSRGIGNTIYF
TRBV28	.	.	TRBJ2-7	TGTGCCAGCAGTTTAGGGGGCAGTAAGTACGAGCAGTACTTC	CASSLGGSKYEQYF
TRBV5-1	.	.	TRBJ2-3	TGCGCCAGCAGCCCGGCGGGCACAGATACGCAGTATTTT	CASSPAGTDTQYF
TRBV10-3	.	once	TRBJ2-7	TGTGCCATCAGTGGGACAGATCGATCCTACGAGCAGTACTTC	CAISGTDRSYEQYF
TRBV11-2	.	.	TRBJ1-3	TGTGCCAGCAGCGGAGAACTCGGAAACACCATATATTTT	CASSGELGNTIYF
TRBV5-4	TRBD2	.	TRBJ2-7	TGTGCCAGCAGCTTAAATCCGGGACTAGTAACCTACGAGCAGTACTTC	CASSLNPGLVTYEQYF
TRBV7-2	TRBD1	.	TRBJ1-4	TGTGCCAGCAGCACAATCGGGACAGGGGCTGAAAAACTGTTTTTT	CASSTIGTGAEKLFF
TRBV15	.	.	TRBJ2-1	TGTGCCACCAGCAGAGGCGGGAATGAGCAGTTCTTC	CATSRGGNEQFF
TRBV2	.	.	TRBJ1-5	TGTGCCAGCAGGGAGGGGATGGGTCAGCCCCAGCATTTT	CASREGMGQPQHF
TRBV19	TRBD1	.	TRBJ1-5	TGTGCCAGTAGTTTAACAGGGGCCGTGGGACAGCCCCAGCATTTT	CASSLTGAVGQPQHF
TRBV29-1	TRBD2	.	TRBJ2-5	TGCAGCGTTGAAGGACTAGCGGGGGGGAGTTGGGAGACCCAGTACTTC	CSVEGLAGGSWETQYF
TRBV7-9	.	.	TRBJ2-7	TGTTCCAGCAGCTTAGCGTTGGGTTCAGGGGCCTACGAGCAGTACTTT	CSSSLALGSGAYEQYF
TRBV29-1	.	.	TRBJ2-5	TGCAGCGTTGAAGCGACTCCTTACGGGACCCAGTACTTC	CSVEATPYGTQYF
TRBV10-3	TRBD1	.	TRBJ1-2	TGTGCCATCAGTGAGTCGAAGGGGGCGTATGGCTACACCTTC	CAISESKGAYGYTF
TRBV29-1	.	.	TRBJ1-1	TGCAGCGTTCTTACAGGGTTTAGAGCTGAAGCTTTCTTT	CSVLTGFRAEAFF
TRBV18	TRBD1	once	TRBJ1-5	TGTGCCAGCTCACCACCAAACAGGGGTAATCAGCCCCAGCATTTT	CASSPPNRGNQPQHF
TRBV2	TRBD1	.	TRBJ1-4	TGTGCCAGCAGTGATGGGACAGGGAATGAAAAACTGTTTTTT	CASSDGTGNEKLFF
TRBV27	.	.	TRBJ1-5	TGTGCCAGCAGGAGGGGAGGTCAGCCCCAGCATTTT	CASRRGGQPQHF
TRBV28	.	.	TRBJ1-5	TGTGCCAGCTCCGACATATATAGCAATCAGCCCCAGCATTTT	CASSDIYSNQPQHF
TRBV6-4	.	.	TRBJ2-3	TGTGCCAGCAGTACTAAAGCGGAGAGGATCACAGATACGCAGTATTTT	CASSTKAERITDTQYF
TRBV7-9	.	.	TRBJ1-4	TGTGCCAGCAGCCCCGGACAGACAACTAATGAAAAACTGTTTTTT	CASSPGQTTNEKLFF
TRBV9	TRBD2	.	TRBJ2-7	TGTGCCAGCAGCGTGGGACTAGCGGGGCCTGGGGACGAGCAGTACTTC	CASSVGLAGPGDEQYF
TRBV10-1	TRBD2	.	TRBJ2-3	TGCGCCACGCGGGGGAACACAGATACGCAGTATTTT	CATRGNTDTQYF
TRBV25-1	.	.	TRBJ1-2	TGTGCCAGCAGCGGACAGTTCTATGGCTACACCTTC	CASSGQFYGYTF
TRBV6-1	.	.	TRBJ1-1	TGTGCCAGCAGTGAAGCATACGGGGCTGAAGCTTTCTTT	CASSEAYGAEAFF
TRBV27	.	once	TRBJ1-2	TGTGCCAGCAGTTTGGGCAGAGAGAGCTATGGCTACACCTTC	CASSLGRESYGYTF
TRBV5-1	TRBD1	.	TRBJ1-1	TGCGCCAGCAGCTTCGGAACAGGGGGCCTGAACACTGAAGCTTTCTTT	CASSFGTGGLNTEAFF
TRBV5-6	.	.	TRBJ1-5	TGTGCCAGCAGCTTGGTGGGGGCCGATCAGCCCCAGCATTTT	CASSLVGADQPQHF
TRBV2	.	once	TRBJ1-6	TGTGCCAGCGGGTCCCAAGGAGGTACGAGCTCCTATAATTCACCCCTCCACTTT	CASGSQGGTSSYNSPLHF
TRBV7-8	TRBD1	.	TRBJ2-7	TGTGCCAGCAGCTTAGTTGAGAGGTGGACAGGGACCTACGAGCAGTACTTC	CASSLVERWTGTYEQYF
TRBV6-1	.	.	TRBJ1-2	TGTGCCAGCAGTGAAGAAAGAGGACAGACTGCTAGCCACTACACCTTC	CASSEERGQTASHYTF
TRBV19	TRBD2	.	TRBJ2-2	TGTGCCAGTAGTATGGGTAGCGGGGCCGGCGGGGAGCTGTTTTTT	CASSMGSGAGGELFF
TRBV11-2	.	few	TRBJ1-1	TGTGCCAGCAGCTTCTTCTTCGCACAGGCCGGGGGCACTGAAGCTTTCTTT	CASSFFFAQAGGTEAFF
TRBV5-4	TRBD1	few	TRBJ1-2	TGTGCCAGCAGCGGGGACAGGTCTAACTATGGCTACACCTTC	CASSGDRSNYGYTF
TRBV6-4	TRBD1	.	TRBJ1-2	TGTGCCGGACAGGGTCGGCGCGGCTACACCTTC	CAGQGRRGYTF
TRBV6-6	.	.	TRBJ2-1	TGTGCCAGCAGTTACGACACCACCGGGGACTACAATGAGCAGTTCTTC	CASSYDTTGDYNEQFF
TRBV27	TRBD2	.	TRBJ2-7	TGTGCCAGCAGACTCTCACTAGCGGGGGACTACGAGCAGTACTTC	CASRLSLAGDYEQYF